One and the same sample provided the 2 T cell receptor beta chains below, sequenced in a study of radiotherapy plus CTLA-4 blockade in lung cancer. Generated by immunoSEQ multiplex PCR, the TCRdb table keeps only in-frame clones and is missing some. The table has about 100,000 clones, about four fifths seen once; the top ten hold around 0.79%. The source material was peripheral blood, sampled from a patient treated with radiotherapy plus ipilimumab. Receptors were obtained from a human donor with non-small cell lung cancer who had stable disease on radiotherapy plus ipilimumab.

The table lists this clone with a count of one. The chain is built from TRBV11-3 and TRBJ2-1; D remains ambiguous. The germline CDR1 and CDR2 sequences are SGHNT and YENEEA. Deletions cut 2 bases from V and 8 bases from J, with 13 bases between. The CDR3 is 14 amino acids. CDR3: CASSLKQVEDEQFF. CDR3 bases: TGTGCCAGCAGCTTAAAGCAGGTCGAGGATGAGCAGTTCTTC.

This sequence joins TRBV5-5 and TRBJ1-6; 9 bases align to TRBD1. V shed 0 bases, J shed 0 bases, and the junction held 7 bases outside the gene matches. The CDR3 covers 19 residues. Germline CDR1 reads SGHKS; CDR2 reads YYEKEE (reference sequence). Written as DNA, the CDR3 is TGTGCCAGCAGCTTGGGGGACAGGGAGGGGAACTCCTATAATTCACCCCTCCACTTT. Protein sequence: CASSLGDREGNSYNSPLHF.